This entry concerns a single T cell receptor beta chain. Sequencing used immunoSEQ multiplex PCR; TCRdb keeps in-frame clones, though not all of them. The profile shows approximately 140,000 clones, about 85% of them singletons. This specimen belongs to a study of blood T cell repertoires in COVID-19. This CDR3 has 14 residues. V shed 4 bases and J shed 5 bases, with 14 bases lying between them. Germline V CDR1 and CDR2: MDHEN, SYDVKM. The rearrangement uses TRBV28 and TRBJ2-5; D remains ambiguous. The sequence derives from a human donor in a cohort sampled during active COVID-19. The sequenced material came from peripheral blood. For the CDR3, the DNA is TGTGCCAGCAGTTCGCGCAGCGTTCGGGAGACCCAGTACTTC. Its protein product is CASSSRSVRETQYF.